This TCR beta chain was documented in a study of identical twins. This clonotype has a count of ten or more. The germline CDR1 and CDR2 sequences are MGHRA and YSYEKL. The CDR3 has 16 residues. V lost 1 base and J lost 3; bases outside the gene matches: 6. TCRdb independently ran MiXCR on the 5' RACE reads; one entry per CDR3 protein. The sample holds fewer than 650,000 distinct CDR3 sequences, about 7.6% seen once. This same sample was also part of a study on yellow fever vaccine responses in identical twins.

Material: PBMCs. The chain couples TRBV4-1 to TRBJ2-3; 8 nucleotides match TRBD2. The sequence came from a woman between 18 and 29 years old in good health. In DNA form, the CDR3 reads TGCGCCAGCAGCCAAGTTAATAGCGGGGATACAGATACGCAGTATTTT. As protein: CASSQVNSGDTDTQYF.